The subject of this entry is one T cell receptor beta chain. The entry originates in a study of shared clonotypes between healthy human individuals. Assay runs were performed at deep level. When replicate PCRs were run on unsorted PBMC, they used around 290 ng DNA, around 30,000 T cell genomes. Libraries were prepared by immunoSEQ multiplex PCR; TCRdb keeps only in-frame clonotypes and omits some of them. The sample includes about 560,000 clones, roughly 79% of them seen just once. The donors, all of them Caucasian adults, lived in Nashville, Tennessee. It was tens of millions of PBMCs that unsorted samples used for genomic DNA. Trimming took 1 base from V and 2 from J, leaving 15 bases between them. CDR1 SGHRS and CDR2 YFSETQ come from the germline V gene. The CDR3 is made up of 16 amino acids.

This chain joins TRBV5-1 and TRBJ2-5; D ambiguous. The sample was PBMCs. The clonotype comes from a woman in her 40s in good health. Some clones in this sample may be carry-over from other donors' samples. CDR3 residues: CASSLPHGVTQETQYF. The CDR3 bases are TGCGCCAGCAGCTTGCCACATGGAGTGACGCAAGAGACCCAGTACTTC.